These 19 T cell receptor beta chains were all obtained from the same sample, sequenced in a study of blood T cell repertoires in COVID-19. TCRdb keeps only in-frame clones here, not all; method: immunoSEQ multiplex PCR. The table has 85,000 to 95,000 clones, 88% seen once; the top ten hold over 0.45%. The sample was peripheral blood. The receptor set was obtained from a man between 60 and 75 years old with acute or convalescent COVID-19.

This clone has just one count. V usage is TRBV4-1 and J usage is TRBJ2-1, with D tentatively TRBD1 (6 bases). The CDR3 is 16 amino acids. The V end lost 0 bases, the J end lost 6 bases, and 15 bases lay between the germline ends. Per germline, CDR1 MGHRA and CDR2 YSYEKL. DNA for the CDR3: TGCGCCAGCAGCCAAGAAGTACAGGGAGTTATCAATGAGCAGTTCTTC. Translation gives CASSQEVQGVINEQFF.

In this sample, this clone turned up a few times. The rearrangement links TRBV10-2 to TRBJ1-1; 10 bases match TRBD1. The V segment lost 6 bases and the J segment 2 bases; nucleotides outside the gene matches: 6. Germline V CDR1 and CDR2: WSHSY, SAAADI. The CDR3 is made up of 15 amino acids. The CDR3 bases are TGCGCCAGCAGCATGGACAGGGGGGGAAACACTGAAGCTTTCTTT. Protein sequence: CASSMDRGGNTEAFF.

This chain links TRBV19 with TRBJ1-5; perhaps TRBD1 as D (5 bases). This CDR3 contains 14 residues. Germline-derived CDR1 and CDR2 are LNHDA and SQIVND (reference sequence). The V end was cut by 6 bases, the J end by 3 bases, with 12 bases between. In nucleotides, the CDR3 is TGTGCCAGTAGCCTTTTGACAGCCAATCAGCCCCAGCATTTT. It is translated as CASSLLTANQPQHF.

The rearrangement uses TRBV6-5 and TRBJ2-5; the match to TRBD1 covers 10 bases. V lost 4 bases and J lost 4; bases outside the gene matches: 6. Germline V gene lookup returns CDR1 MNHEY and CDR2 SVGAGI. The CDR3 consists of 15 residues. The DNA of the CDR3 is TGTGCCAGCAGTTGGGGGACAGGGGAGGGAGAGACCCAGTACTTC. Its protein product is CASSWGTGEGETQYF.

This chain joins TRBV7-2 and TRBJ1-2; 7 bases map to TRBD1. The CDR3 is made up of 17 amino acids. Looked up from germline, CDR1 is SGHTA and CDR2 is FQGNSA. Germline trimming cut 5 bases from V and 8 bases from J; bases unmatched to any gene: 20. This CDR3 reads CASSASLMKGARHGYTF. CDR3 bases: TGTGCCAGCAGCGCCTCCCTAATGAAGGGGGCCCGACACGGCTACACCTTC.

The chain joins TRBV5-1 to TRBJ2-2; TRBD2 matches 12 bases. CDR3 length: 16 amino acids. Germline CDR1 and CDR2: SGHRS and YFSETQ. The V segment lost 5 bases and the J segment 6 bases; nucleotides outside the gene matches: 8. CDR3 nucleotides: TGCGCCAGCAGGCCCCGACTAGCGGGAGAAGCCGGGGAGCTGTTTTTT. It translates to CASRPRLAGEAGELFF.

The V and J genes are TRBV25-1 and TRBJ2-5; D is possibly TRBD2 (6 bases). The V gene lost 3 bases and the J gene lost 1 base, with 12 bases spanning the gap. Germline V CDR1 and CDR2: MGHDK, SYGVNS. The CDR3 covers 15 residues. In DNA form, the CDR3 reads TGTGCCAGCAGTGACACGGACTACCTCCAAGAGACCCAGTACTTC. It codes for CASSDTDYLQETQYF.

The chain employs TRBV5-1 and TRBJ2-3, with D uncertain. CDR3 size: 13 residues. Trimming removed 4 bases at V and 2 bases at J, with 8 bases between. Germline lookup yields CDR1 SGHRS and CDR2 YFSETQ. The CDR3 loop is CASSRSVTDTQYF. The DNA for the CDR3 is TGCGCCAGCAGCCGATCGGTCACAGATACGCAGTATTTT.

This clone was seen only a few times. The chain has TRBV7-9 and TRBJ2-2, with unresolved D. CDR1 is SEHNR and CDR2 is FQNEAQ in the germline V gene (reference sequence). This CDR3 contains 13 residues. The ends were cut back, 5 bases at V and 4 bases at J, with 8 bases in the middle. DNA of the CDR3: TGTGCCAGCAGCGTGCAGTTCACCGGGGAGCTGTTTTTT. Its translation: CASSVQFTGELFF.

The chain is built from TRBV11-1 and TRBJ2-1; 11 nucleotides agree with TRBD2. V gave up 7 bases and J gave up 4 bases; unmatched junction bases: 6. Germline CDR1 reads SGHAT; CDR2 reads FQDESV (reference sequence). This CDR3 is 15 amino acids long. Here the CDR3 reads CASTLVAGGYNEQFF. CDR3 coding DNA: TGTGCCAGCACCCTTGTAGCGGGAGGGTACAATGAGCAGTTCTTC.

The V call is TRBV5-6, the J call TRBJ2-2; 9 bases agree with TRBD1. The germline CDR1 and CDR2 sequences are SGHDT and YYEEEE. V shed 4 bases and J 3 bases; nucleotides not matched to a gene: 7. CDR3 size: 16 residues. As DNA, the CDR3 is TGTGCCAGCAGCATTGACAGGGGGTCACACACCGGGGAGCTGTTTTTT. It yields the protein CASSIDRGSHTGELFF.

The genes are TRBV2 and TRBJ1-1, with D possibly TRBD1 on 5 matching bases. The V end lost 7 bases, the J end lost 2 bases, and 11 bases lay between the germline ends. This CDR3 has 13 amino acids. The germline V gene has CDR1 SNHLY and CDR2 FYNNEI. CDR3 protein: CASMWTPNTEAFF. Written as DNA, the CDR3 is TGTGCCAGCATGTGGACACCCAACACTGAAGCTTTCTTT.

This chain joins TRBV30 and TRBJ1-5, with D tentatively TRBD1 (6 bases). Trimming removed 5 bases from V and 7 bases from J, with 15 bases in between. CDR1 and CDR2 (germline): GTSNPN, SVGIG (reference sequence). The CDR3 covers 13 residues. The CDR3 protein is CAWATGLEQPQHF. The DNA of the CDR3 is TGTGCCTGGGCTACAGGGCTTGAGCAGCCCCAGCATTTT.

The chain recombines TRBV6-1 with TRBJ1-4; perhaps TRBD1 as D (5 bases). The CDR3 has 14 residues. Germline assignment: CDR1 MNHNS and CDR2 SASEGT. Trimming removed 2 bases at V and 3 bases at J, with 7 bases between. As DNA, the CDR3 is TGTGCCAGCAGTGAACGACAGCCTAATGAAAAACTGTTTTTT. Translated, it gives CASSERQPNEKLFF.

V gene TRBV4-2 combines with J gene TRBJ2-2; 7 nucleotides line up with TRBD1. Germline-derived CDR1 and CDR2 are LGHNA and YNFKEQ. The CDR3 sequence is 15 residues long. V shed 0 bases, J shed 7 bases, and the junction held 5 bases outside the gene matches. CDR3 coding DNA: TGTGCCAGCAGCCAAGAAAGGGGACAGCACGGGGAGCTGTTTTTT. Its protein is CASSQERGQHGELFF.

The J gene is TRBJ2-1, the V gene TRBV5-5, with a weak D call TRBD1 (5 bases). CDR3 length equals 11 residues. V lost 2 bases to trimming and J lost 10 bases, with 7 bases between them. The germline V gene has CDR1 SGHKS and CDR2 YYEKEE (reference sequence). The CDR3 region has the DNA TGTGCCAGCAGCTTAAACAGGGAGCAGTTCTTC. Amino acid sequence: CASSLNREQFF.

CDR3 residues: CASSAGPREAFF. CDR3 in DNA: TGTGCCAGCAGCGCGGGACCCAGGGAGGCTTTCTTT. The chain is built from TRBV5-6 and TRBJ1-1, with D possibly being TRBD1 (5 bases). Germline lookup yields CDR1 SGHDT and CDR2 YYEEEE. Trimming pared 4 bases from V and 11 bases from J, leaving 15 bases between. CDR3 length: 12 residues.

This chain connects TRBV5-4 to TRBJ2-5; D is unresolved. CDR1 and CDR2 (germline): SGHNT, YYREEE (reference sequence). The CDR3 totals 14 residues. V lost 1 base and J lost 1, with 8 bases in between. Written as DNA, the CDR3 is TGTGCCAGCAGCTTGTCGAACTCCCAAGAGACCCAGTACTTC. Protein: CASSLSNSQETQYF.

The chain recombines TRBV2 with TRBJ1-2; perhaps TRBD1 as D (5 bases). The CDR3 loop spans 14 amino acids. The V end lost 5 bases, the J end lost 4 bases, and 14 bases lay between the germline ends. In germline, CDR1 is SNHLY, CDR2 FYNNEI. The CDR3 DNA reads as TGTGCCAGCAGTCCCGCGACAGTCAGCTATGGCTACACCTTC. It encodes CASSPATVSYGYTF.